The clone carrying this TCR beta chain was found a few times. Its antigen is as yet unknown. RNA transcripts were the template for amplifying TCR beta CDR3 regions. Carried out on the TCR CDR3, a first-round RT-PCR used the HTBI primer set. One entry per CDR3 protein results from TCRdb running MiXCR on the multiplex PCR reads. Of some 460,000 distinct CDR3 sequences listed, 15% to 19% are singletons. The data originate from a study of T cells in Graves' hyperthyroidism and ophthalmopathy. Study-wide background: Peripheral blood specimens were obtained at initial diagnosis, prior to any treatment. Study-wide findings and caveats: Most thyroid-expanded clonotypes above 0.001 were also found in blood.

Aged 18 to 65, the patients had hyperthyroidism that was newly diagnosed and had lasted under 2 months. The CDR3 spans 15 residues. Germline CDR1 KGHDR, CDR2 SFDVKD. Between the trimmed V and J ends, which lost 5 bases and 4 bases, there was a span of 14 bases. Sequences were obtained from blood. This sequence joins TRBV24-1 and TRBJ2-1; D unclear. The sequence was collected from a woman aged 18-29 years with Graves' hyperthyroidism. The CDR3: CATSAKSTVYNEQFF. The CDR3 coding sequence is TGTGCCACCAGTGCCAAATCCACAGTTTACAATGAGCAGTTCTTC.